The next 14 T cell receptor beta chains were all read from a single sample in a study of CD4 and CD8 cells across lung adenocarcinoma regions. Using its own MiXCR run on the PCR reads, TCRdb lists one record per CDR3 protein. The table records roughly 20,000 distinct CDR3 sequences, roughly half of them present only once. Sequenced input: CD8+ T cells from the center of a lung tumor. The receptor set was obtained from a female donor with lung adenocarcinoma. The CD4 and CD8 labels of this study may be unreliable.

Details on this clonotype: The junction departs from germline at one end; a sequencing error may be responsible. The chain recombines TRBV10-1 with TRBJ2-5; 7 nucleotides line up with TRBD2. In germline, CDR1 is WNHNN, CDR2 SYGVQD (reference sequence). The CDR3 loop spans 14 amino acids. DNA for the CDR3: TGCGCGGGCAGCGGGGAAAGGGACCAAGAGACGCAGTACTTT. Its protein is CAGSGERDQETQYF.

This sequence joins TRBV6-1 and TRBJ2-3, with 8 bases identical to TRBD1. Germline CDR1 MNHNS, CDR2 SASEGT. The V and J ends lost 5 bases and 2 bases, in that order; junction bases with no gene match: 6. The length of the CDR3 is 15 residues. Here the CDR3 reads CASSSGQGHTDTQYF. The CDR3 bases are TGTGCCAGCAGTAGCGGACAGGGACACACAGATACGCAGTATTTT.

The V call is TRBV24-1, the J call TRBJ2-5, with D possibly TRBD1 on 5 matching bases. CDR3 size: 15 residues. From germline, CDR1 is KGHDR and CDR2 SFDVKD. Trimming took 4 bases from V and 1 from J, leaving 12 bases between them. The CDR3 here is CATSDPTEFQETQYF. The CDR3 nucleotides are TGTGCCACCAGTGACCCGACAGAATTCCAAGAGACCCAGTACTTC.

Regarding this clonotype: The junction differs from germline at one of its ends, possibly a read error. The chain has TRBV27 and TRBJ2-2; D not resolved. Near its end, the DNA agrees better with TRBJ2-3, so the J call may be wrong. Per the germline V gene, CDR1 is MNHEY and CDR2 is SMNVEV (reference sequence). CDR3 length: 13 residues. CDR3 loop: CASSAESTDKQYF. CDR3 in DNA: TGTGCCAGCAGTGCTGAGAGCACAGATAAGCAGTATTTT.

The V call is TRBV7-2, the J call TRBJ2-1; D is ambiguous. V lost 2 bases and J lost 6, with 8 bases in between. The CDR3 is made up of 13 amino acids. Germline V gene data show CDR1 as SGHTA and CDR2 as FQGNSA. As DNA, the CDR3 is TGTGCCAGCAGCTTATTTGTGTCCAATGAGCAGTTCTTC. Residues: CASSLFVSNEQFF.

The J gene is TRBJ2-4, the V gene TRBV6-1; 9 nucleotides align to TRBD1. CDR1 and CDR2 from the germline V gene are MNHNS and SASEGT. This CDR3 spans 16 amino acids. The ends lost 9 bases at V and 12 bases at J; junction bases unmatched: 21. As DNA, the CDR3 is TGTGCCAGTGGCCCGCTCCGGGACAGGGCCAAAAAGACTCAGTACTTC. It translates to CASGPLRDRAKKTQYF.

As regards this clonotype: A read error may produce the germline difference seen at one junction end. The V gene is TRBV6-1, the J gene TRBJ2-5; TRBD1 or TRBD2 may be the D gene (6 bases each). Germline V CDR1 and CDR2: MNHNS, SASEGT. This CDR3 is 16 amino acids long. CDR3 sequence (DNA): TGTGCCAGCGGGGGGCACGGGGGCCGGGACCAAGAGATCCAGTACTTC. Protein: CASGGHGGRDQEIQYF.

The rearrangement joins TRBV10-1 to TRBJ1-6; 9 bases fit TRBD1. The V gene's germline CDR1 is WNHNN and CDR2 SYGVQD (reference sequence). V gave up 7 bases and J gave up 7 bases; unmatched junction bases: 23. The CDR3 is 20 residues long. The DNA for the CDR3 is TGCGCCAGCATTGACCCAGGGACAGGGCAGGGCTTCGAGGGAAATTCACCCCTCCACTTT. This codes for CASIDPGTGQGFEGNSPLHF.

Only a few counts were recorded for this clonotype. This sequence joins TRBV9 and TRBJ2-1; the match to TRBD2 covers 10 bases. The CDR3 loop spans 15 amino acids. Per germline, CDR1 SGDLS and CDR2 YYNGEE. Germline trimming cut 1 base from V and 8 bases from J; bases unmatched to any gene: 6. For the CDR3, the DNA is TGTGCCAGCAGCGTACTAGCGGGAGATAGGTATGAGCAGTTCTTC. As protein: CASSVLAGDRYEQFF.

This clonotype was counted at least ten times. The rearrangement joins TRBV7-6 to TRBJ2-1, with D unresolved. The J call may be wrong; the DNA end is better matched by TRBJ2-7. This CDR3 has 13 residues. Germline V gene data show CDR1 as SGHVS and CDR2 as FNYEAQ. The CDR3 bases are TGTGCCAGCAGCTTGCATCGAACTTACGAGCAGTACTTC. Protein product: CASSLHRTYEQYF.

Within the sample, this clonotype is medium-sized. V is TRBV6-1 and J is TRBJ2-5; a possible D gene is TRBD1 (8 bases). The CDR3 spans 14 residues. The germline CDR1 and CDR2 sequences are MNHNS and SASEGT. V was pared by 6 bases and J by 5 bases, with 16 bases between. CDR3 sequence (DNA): TGTGCCAGCAGCGACAGGGGCGGGAGTGAGACCCAGTACTTC. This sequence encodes CASSDRGGSETQYF.

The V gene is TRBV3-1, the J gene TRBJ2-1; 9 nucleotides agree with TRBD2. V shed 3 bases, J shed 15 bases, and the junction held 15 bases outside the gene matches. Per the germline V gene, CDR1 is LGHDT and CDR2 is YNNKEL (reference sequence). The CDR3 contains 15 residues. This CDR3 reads CASSQGASGASTLFF. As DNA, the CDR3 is TGTGCCAGCAGCCAGGGGGCTAGCGGGGCGAGTACTCTGTTCTTC.

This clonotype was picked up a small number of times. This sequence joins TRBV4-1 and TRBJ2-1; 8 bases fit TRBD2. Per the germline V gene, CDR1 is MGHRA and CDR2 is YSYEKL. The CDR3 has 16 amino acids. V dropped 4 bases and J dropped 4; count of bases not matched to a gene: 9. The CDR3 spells CASSPVSGSPYNEQFF. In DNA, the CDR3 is TGCGCCAGCAGCCCCGTAAGCGGGAGCCCGTACAATGAGCAGTTCTTC.

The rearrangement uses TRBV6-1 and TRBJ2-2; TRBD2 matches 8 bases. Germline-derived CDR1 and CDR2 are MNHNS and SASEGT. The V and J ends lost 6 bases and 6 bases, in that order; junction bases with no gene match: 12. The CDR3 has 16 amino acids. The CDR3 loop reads CASRPKERGYSGELFF. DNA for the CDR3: TGTGCCAGCAGGCCTAAGGAGCGGGGGTATTCCGGGGAGCTGTTTTTT.